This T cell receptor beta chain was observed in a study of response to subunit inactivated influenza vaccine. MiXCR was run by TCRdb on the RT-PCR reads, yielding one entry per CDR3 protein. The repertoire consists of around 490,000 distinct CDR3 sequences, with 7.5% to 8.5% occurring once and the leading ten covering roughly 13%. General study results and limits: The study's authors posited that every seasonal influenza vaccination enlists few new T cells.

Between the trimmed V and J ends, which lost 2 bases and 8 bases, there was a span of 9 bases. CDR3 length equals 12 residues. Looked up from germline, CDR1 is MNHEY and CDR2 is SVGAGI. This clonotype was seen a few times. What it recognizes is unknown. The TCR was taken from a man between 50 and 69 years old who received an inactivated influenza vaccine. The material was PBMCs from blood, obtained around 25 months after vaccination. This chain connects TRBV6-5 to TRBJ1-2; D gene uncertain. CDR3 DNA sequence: TGTGCCAGCAGTTACGGAGGTGCCGGCTACACCTTC. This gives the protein CASSYGGAGYTF.